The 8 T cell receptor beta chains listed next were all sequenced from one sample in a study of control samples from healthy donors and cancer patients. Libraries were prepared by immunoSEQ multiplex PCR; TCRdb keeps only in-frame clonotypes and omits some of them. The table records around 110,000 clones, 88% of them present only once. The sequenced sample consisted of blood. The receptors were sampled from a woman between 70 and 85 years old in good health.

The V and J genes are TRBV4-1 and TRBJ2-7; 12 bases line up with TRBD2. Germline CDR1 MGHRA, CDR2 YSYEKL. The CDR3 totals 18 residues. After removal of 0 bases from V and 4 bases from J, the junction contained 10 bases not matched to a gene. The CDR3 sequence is CASSQEEELAGGPYEQYF. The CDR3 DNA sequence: TGCGCCAGCAGCCAAGAAGAAGAGCTAGCGGGGGGGCCATACGAGCAGTACTTC.

CDR3 in DNA: TGTGCCAGTAAGGACAGGGCGCGGGACACCATATATTTT. Translating gives CASKDRARDTIYF. This chain joins TRBV6-5 and TRBJ1-3; 8 positions match TRBD1. The CDR3 has 13 amino acids. CDR1 and CDR2 (germline): MNHEY, SVGAGI. J lost 8 bases, V lost 9 bases, and 9 bases had no gene match.

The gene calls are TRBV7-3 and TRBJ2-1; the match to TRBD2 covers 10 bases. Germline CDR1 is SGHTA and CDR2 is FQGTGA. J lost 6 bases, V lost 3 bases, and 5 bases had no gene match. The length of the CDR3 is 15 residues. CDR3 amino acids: CASSLGAGGLNEQFF. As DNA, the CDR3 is TGTGCCAGCAGCTTGGGAGCGGGGGGGCTCAATGAGCAGTTCTTC.

The CDR3 loop is CASSLGGGGGPDTQYF. CDR3 in DNA: TGTGCCAGCAGCTTAGGCGGTGGCGGGGGGCCCGATACGCAGTATTTT. The rearrangement joins TRBV13 to TRBJ2-3; 8 bases are a match to TRBD2. The CDR3 contains 16 residues. The junction had 8 bases not matched to a gene; V was cut back by 0 bases and J by 6 bases. CDR1 PRHDT and CDR2 FYEKMQ come from the germline V gene (reference sequence).

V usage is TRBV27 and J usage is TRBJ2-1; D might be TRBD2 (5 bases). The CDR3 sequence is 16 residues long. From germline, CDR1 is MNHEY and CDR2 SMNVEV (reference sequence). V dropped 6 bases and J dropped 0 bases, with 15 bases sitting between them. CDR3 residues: CASREVPPSSYNEQFF. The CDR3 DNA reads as TGTGCCAGCAGGGAGGTCCCTCCGAGCTCCTACAATGAGCAGTTCTTC.

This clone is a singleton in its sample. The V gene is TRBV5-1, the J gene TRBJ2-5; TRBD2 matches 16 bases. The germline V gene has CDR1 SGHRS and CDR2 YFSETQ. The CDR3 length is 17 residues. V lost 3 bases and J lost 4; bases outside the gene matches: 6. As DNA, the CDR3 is TGCGCCAGCAGCTCGGGACTAGCGGGGGGGCCACGAGAGACCCAGTACTTC. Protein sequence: CASSSGLAGGPRETQYF.

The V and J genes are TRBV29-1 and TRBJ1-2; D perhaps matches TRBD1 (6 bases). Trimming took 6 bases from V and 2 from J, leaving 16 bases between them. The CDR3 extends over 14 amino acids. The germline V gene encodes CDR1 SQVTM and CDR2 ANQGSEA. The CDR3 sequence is CSVTSGVRNYGYTF. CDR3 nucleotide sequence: TGCAGCGTCACTTCAGGGGTGCGGAACTATGGCTACACCTTC.

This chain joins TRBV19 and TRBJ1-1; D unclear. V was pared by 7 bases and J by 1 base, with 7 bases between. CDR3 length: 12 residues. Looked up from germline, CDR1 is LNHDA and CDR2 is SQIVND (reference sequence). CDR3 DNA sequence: TGTGCCAGTAATGAGGGGAACACTGAAGCTTTCTTT. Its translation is CASNEGNTEAFF.